The clone carrying this T cell receptor (beta chain) came up once. This CDR3 spans 12 amino acids. Germline V gene data show CDR1 as SQVTM and CDR2 as ANQGSEA. Trimming cost V 4 bases and J 7 bases, with 11 bases left between them. As processed by the authors: Estimation of nucleated cell counts relied on the amplification of reference gene primers. Assay used: immunoSEQ multiplex PCR; TCRdb lists only in-frame clones, some missing. The DNA gave D and trimming, while V, J and clone size come from that table. In the table there are about 60,000 clones, 85% to 90% of which are singletons. The sample is drawn from a study of blood T cell repertoires in COVID-19. Study-level background: The United States, Italy and Spain were the sources of the acute and convalescent COVID-19 samples. The cDNA or gDNA used as material had been derived from T cells, B-cell-depleted T cells, or PBMCs.

The specimen sequenced was peripheral blood. The chain carries TRBV29-1 and TRBJ2-1; tentative D call: TRBD2 (5 bases). The TCR was taken from a man aged 60-69 years with acute or convalescent COVID-19. CDR3 DNA sequence: TGCAGCGTTGTCGGGATGATTAATGAGCAGTTCTTC. It is translated as CSVVGMINEQFF.